This entry lists 24 T cell receptor beta chains sequenced from one sample in a study of blood T cell repertoires in COVID-19. Using immunoSEQ multiplex PCR, the repertoire was profiled, and TCRdb retains in-frame clones only, with some absent. The sample includes around 300,000 clones, roughly nine tenths seen only once; the top ten take about 3%. The sample taken for sequencing was PBMCs or T cells enriched from blood (not recorded which). The source is a woman in her 50s who had recovered from COVID-19.

The V call is TRBV7-2, the J call TRBJ2-7; 12 positions match TRBD2. This CDR3 is built from 15 residues. Germline assignment: CDR1 SGHTA and CDR2 FQGNSA. J gave up 3 bases and V 5 bases, and 5 bases lay outside the gene matches. In DNA, the CDR3 is TGTGCCAGCAGCCCTAGCGGGAGGGCCTTCTACGAGCAGTACTTC. Translated: CASSPSGRAFYEQYF.

This chain joins TRBV11-2 and TRBJ2-2; tentatively, D is TRBD2 (5 bases). Germline assignment: CDR1 SGHAT and CDR2 FQNNGV. This CDR3 is built from 15 residues. The ends were cut back, 1 base at V and 5 bases at J, with 11 bases in the middle. CDR3 DNA sequence: TGTGCCAGCAGCTTAGCATCGGGAAGGACCGGGGAGCTGTTTTTT. The encoded protein is CASSLASGRTGELFF.

The genes are TRBV28 and TRBJ1-6; 7 nucleotides agree with TRBD1. J gave up 10 bases and V 8 bases, and 20 bases lay outside the gene matches. From germline, CDR1 is MDHEN and CDR2 SYDVKM. The CDR3 is 17 residues long. Here the CDR3 reads CASGSPSLGGERSPLHF. The CDR3 DNA follows: TGTGCCAGCGGCTCCCCATCCTTAGGGGGCGAAAGGTCACCCCTCCACTTT.

The chain is built from TRBV28 and TRBJ1-2, with TRBD1 identical over 10 bases. The CDR3 contains 17 residues. The germline V gene has CDR1 MDHEN and CDR2 SYDVKM. The ends lost 1 base at V and 8 bases at J; junction bases unmatched: 13. CDR3 residues: CASSLSPGQGYYEGYTF. The CDR3 DNA is TGTGCCAGCAGTTTATCTCCGGGACAGGGGTATTATGAGGGCTACACCTTC.

The chain uses TRBV15 and TRBJ2-5; 11 positions match TRBD2. The CDR3 has 16 amino acids. Germline V gene lookup returns CDR1 LNHNV and CDR2 YYDKDF (reference sequence). V gave up 0 bases and J gave up 5 bases; unmatched junction bases: 5. The CDR3 nucleotides read TGTGCCACCAGCAGAGATGGCACTAGCGGGAGTGAGACCCAGTACTTC. Translated: CATSRDGTSGSETQYF.

The V gene is TRBV10-3, the J gene TRBJ2-7, with a possible D match to TRBD1 (6 bases). This CDR3 has 14 residues. The germline gives CDR1 ENHRY, CDR2 SYGVKD. V dropped 2 bases and J dropped 2 bases, with 10 bases sitting between them. CDR3 sequence: CAISEKQGTYEQYF. The CDR3 bases are TGTGCCATCAGTGAGAAACAGGGCACCTACGAGCAGTACTTC.

V is TRBV7-2 and J is TRBJ1-5, with TRBD1 as a possible D gene (6 bases). The V end lost 2 bases, the J end lost 2 bases, and 10 bases lay between the germline ends. Per germline, CDR1 SGHTA and CDR2 FQGNSA. This CDR3 has 15 amino acids. The CDR3 nucleotides are TGTGCCAGCAGCTTAACAGGGATGGGCAATCAGCCCCAGCATTTT. Its translation is CASSLTGMGNQPQHF.

The rearrangement links TRBV28 to TRBJ2-7; tentative D call: TRBD2 (7 bases). CDR1 MDHEN and CDR2 SYDVKM come from the germline V gene. V was shortened by 6 bases and J by 1 base, with 19 bases between the two germline ends. The CDR3 extends over 16 amino acids. The CDR3 reads CASSSASGGKSYEQYF. The CDR3 region has the DNA TGTGCCAGCAGCTCAGCCTCGGGGGGCAAGTCCTACGAGCAGTACTTC.

The chain couples TRBV7-6 to TRBJ1-1, with D possibly matching TRBD1 (5 bases). Germline CDR1 is SGHVS and CDR2 is FNYEAQ. The CDR3 covers 15 residues. Trimming pared 5 bases from V and 1 base from J, leaving 14 bases between. The CDR3 nucleotides read TGTGCCAGCAGCCCTTGGGGGGTCTGGAACACTGAAGCTTTCTTT. The encoded protein is CASSPWGVWNTEAFF. The variable domain in full, with the rest retrieved from reference TRBV7-6 and TRBJ1-1, is GAGVSQSPRYKVTKRGQDVALRCDPISGHVSLYWYRQALGQGPEFLTYFNYEAQQDKSGLPNDRFSAERPEGSISTLTIQRTEQRDSAMYRCASSPWGVWNTEAFFGQGTRLTVV.

V is TRBV6-5 and J is TRBJ1-5; the D is unclear. CDR3 size: 11 residues. V was cut by 6 bases and J by 4 bases, with 4 bases left in between. CDR1 and CDR2 from the germline V gene are MNHEY and SVGAGI. The CDR3: CASRTNQPQHF. CDR3 coding DNA: TGTGCCAGCAGGACAAATCAGCCCCAGCATTTT.

This chain uses TRBV7-2 with TRBJ2-6, with TRBD1 matching over 7 bases. The germline CDR1 and CDR2 sequences are SGHTA and FQGNSA. V shed 3 bases and J 0 bases; nucleotides not matched to a gene: 11. The CDR3 totals 19 residues. The CDR3 DNA is TGTGCCAGCAGCTTTTTTTCGGACAGGTACAACTCTGGGGCCAACGTCCTGACTTTC. Residues: CASSFFSDRYNSGANVLTF.

The chain employs TRBV29-1 and TRBJ2-5; D unresolved. This CDR3 comprises 10 residues. Looked up from germline, CDR1 is SQVTM and CDR2 is ANQGSEA. Trimming shortened V by 6 bases and J by 3 bases, and 5 bases separated the two germline ends. CDR3 amino acids: CSVAEETQYF. In DNA form, the CDR3 reads TGCAGCGTGGCCGAAGAGACCCAGTACTTC.

The V call is TRBV11-2, the J call TRBJ1-4, with D possibly matching TRBD1 (6 bases). Germline lookup yields CDR1 SGHAT and CDR2 FQNNGV. V was pared by 7 bases and J by 4 bases, with 13 bases between. CDR3 length equals 14 residues. The CDR3, as DNA: TGTGCCAGCACCGGACAGAATATTAATGAAAAACTGTTTTTT. Protein product: CASTGQNINEKLFF. The full variable domain, rest sourced from reference TRBV11-2 and TRBJ1-4, is EAGVAQSPRYKIIEKRQSVAFWCNPISGHATLYWYQQILGQGPKLLIQFQNNGVVDDSQLPKDRFSAERLKGVDSTLKIQPAKLEDSAVYLCASTGQNINEKLFFGSGTQLSVL.

This chain connects TRBV19 to TRBJ1-2; D is unclear. With 0 bases removed from V and 2 bases from J, the gap between germline ends came to 4 bases. The CDR3 covers 13 residues. The V gene's germline CDR1 is LNHDA and CDR2 SQIVND (reference sequence). The CDR3 nucleotides read TGTGCCAGTAGTATAGACGGGAACTATGGCTACACCTTC. The encoded protein is CASSIDGNYGYTF.

This chain uses TRBV2 with TRBJ2-5; tentatively, D is TRBD2 (7 bases). Per the germline V gene, CDR1 is SNHLY and CDR2 is FYNNEI. V shed 3 bases and J shed 5 bases, with 19 bases lying between them. This CDR3 comprises 16 residues. The CDR3 is CASSDHGRGGGETQYF. CDR3 DNA sequence: TGTGCCAGCAGTGATCATGGCAGGGGAGGGGGTGAGACCCAGTACTTC.

V usage is TRBV5-4 and J usage is TRBJ1-2, with 7 bases identical to TRBD1. In germline, CDR1 is SGHNT, CDR2 YYREEE (reference sequence). With V trimmed by 7 bases and J by 4 bases, 4 bases remained unmatched. CDR3 length: 12 amino acids. The CDR3 nucleotides read TGTGCCAGCGCCAGGGGGAGCTATGGCTACACCTTC. Translated, it gives CASARGSYGYTF.

In regard to this clone: Other nucleotide sequences in the sample specify the same CDR3. J is TRBJ1-1 and V is TRBV7-9; a possible D gene is TRBD1 (6 bases). V was clipped by 4 bases and J by 1 base, with 7 bases between them. The germline V gene has CDR1 SEHNR and CDR2 FQNEAQ (reference sequence). The CDR3 sequence is 13 residues long. The CDR3 DNA follows: TGTGCCAGCAGCTCGACAGGGAACACTGAAGCTTTCTTT. It yields the protein CASSSTGNTEAFF.

The chain uses TRBV28 and TRBJ2-7, with D tentatively TRBD1 (6 bases). The CDR3 has 12 amino acids. The germline gives CDR1 MDHEN, CDR2 SYDVKM. V lost 5 bases to trimming and J lost 6 bases, with 11 bases between them. CDR3 sequence (DNA): TGTGCCAGCAGTATCCGGGACACCGAGCAGTACTTC. It specifies CASSIRDTEQYF.

The chain recombines TRBV19 with TRBJ2-2, with D perhaps matching TRBD1 (6 bases). The CDR3 is made up of 18 amino acids. V was trimmed by 4 bases and J by 0 bases, leaving 18 bases between them. CDR1 LNHDA and CDR2 SQIVND come from the germline V gene (reference sequence). The CDR3, as DNA: TGTGCCAGTAGTAAGAGGGGCCAGGGGCCATCGAACACCGGGGAGCTGTTTTTT. This codes for CASSKRGQGPSNTGELFF.

The chain combines TRBV28 with TRBJ2-3; possibly TRBD1 for D (6 bases). The CDR3 has 14 residues. The V gene's germline CDR1 is MDHEN and CDR2 SYDVKM. V dropped 6 bases and J dropped 2 bases, with 12 bases sitting between them. CDR3 bases: TGTGCCAGCAGACCCGACAGGCCCACAGATACGCAGTATTTT. Translated, it gives CASRPDRPTDTQYF.

J is TRBJ1-3 and V is TRBV19; 7 bases match TRBD1. Germline V CDR1 and CDR2: LNHDA, SQIVND (reference sequence). V lost 10 bases, J lost 0 bases, and 3 bases stayed unmatched. There are 13 residues in the CDR3. Here the CDR3 reads CATGTVSGNTIYF. The CDR3 DNA is TGTGCCACCGGGACAGTCTCTGGAAACACCATATATTTT. Based on the CDR3 plus reference TRBV19 and TRBJ1-3, the full variable domain is DGGITQSPKYLFRKEGQNVTLSCEQNLNHDAMYWYRQDPGQGLRLIYYSQIVNDFQKGDIAEGYSVSREKKESFPLTVTSAQKNPTAFYLCATGTVSGNTIYFGEGSWLTVV.

The V gene is TRBV28, the J gene TRBJ1-2; D is ambiguous. V dropped 5 bases and J dropped 8 bases, with 12 bases sitting between them. Germline V gene data show CDR1 as MDHEN and CDR2 as SYDVKM. The CDR3 totals 12 residues. The chain's CDR3 is CASSADWWGYTF. The CDR3 nucleotides are TGTGCCAGCAGTGCAGACTGGTGGGGCTACACCTTC.

V and J are TRBV13 and TRBJ1-1, with D possibly matching TRBD1 (6 bases). The CDR3 extends over 18 amino acids. Germline CDR1 is PRHDT and CDR2 is FYEKMQ (reference sequence). Trimming cost V 2 bases and J 3 bases, with 22 bases left between them. In nucleotides, the CDR3 is TGTGCCAGCAGCTTATTCGGCAGAAACAGGGAGCGTGACACTGAAGCTTTCTTT. Encoded protein: CASSLFGRNRERDTEAFF.

The chain couples TRBV5-5 to TRBJ2-3, with 8 bases fitting TRBD2. Unmatched junction bases numbered 7, after V lost 4 bases and J lost 0 bases. The CDR3 covers 16 residues. Germline values: CDR1 SGHKS, CDR2 YYEKEE (reference sequence). CDR3 nucleotides: TGTGCCAGCAGCCGAAGAGCGGGAGTGAGCACAGATACGCAGTATTTT. Translating gives CASSRRAGVSTDTQYF.